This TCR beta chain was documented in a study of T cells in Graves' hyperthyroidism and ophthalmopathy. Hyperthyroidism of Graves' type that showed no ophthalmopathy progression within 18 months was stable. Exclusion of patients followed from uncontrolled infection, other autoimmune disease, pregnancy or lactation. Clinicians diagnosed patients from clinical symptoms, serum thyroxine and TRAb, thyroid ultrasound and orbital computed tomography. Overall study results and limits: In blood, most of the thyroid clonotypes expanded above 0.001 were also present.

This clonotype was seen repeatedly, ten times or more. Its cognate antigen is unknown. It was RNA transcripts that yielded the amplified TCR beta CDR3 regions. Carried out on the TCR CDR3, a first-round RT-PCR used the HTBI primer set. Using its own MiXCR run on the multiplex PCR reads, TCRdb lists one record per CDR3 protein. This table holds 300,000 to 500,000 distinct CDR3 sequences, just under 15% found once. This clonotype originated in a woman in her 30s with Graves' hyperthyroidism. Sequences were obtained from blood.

Here the CDR3 reads CASSPARGTNTGELFF. The CDR3 DNA sequence: TGTGCCAGCTCACCAGCCCGGGGAACGAACACCGGGGAGCTGTTTTTT. This chain joins TRBV18 and TRBJ2-2, with a weak D call TRBD2 (5 bases). Germline CDR1 is KGHSH and CDR2 is LQKENI. The CDR3 length is 16 residues. The V end was cut by 2 bases, the J end by 0 bases, with 10 bases between.